The subject of this entry is one TCR beta chain. Its antigen is unknown. The data derive from a study of T cells in localized non-small cell lung cancer. Findings and caveats of the study: Appearing in adjacent lung were a median about 59 of the top 100 tumor clones. Exceeding tumor, uninvolved adjacent lung had the highest T cell clonality. Heterogeneity remains possible because sequencing was limited to only one tumor region.

The data were produced by immunoSEQ multiplex PCR, yet TCRdb's version contains in-frame clones alone and is incomplete. The table lists tens of thousands of clones, 84% of them singletons. Germline lookup yields CDR1 WNHNN and CDR2 SYGVQD (reference sequence). This CDR3 region has 13 residues. V lost 5 bases, J lost 1 base, and 7 bases lay in between. Sample: peripheral blood, taken before any cancer treatment. This receptor was obtained from a man between 40 and 69 years old with stage I lung adenocarcinoma. V gene TRBV10-1 combines with J gene TRBJ2-3; D possibly uses TRBD1 or TRBD2 (5 bases each). CDR3 residues: CASSRGGTDTQYF. As DNA, the CDR3 is TGCGCCAGCAGTAGGGGAGGCACAGATACGCAGTATTTT.